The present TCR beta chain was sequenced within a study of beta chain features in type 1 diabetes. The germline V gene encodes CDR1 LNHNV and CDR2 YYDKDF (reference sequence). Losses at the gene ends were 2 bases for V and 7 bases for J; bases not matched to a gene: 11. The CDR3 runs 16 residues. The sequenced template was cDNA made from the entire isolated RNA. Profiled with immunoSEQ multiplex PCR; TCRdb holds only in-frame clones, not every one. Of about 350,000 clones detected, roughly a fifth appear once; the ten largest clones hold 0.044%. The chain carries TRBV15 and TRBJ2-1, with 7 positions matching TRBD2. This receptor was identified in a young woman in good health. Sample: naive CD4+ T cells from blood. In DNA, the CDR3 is TGTGCCACCAGCAGACAGAATAATTTAGCGGGTAATGAGCAGTTCTTC. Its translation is CATSRQNNLAGNEQFF.